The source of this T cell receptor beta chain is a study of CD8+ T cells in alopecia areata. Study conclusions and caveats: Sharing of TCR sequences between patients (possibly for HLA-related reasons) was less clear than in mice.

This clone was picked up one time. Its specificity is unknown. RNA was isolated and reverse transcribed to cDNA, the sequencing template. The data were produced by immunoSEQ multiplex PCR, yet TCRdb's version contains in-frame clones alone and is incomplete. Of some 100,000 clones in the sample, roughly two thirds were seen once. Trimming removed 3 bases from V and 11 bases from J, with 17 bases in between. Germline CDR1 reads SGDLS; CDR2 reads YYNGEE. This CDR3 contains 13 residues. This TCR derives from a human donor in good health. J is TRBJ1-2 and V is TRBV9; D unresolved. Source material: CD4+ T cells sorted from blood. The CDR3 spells CASSGAPGFRYTF. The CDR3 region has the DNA TGTGCCAGCAGCGGGGCCCCTGGGTTCCGTTACACCTTC. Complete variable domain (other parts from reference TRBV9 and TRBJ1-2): DSGVTQTPKHLITATGQRVTLRCSPRSGDLSVYWYQQSLDQGLQFLIQYYNGEERAKGNILERFSAQQFPDLHSELNLSSLELGDSALYFCASSGAPGFRYTFGSGTRLTVV.